This is a list of T cell receptor beta chains from one sample in a study of cytomegalovirus exposure and HLA in healthy donors. The protocol was immunoSEQ multiplex PCR, while the TCRdb copy is restricted to in-frame clones and leaves out a portion. The data contain around 190,000 clones, around 73% of them singletons. Sequencing was performed on PBMCs. The receptors come from a man aged 55 to 70 in good health and CMV-seronegative. The CDR3 runs from the conserved cysteine through the conserved F or W. D genes are given only for firm matches. Size is omitted from some rows. Given values are once, few, many or a class for expanded clones.

j_call d_call clone_size v_call cdr3_nt cdr3_aa
TRBJ2-2 NA NA TRBV5-4 TGTGCCAGCAGCTCGGAATCAGGACAGAACACCGGGGAGCTGTTTTTT CASSSESGQNTGELFF
TRBJ2-1 TRBD2 few TRBV2 TGTGCCAGCAGTTTCCGGAGCGGGGGGATCAACAATGAGCAGTTCTTC CASSFRSGGINNEQFF
TRBJ1-5 NA few TRBV28 TGTGCCAGCAGTTTTGTACCGAGACAGGTAATTCAGCCCCAGCATTTT CASSFVPRQVIQPQHF
TRBJ2-5 TRBD2 NA TRBV5-4 TGTGCCAGCACCCCCCGGCTGGGACTAGCGGGGGGCGGAGAGACCCAGTACTTC CASTPRLGLAGGGETQYF
TRBJ1-1 NA NA TRBV15 TGTGCCACCAGCAGATTCCCCCCCCGGCAGCGGGGGGGCGGAGGGAGGAACACTGAAGCTTTCTTT CATSRFPPRQRGGGGRNTEAFF
TRBJ2-7 TRBD1 NA TRBV6-5 TGTGCCAGCAGCTGGGGACAGACTAACTACGAGCAGTACTTC CASSWGQTNYEQYF
TRBJ1-4 NA NA TRBV6-1 TGTGCCAGCAGTGAAGGATGGGGCCGAGGTACTAATGAAAAACTGTTTTTT CASSEGWGRGTNEKLFF
TRBJ2-7 NA NA TRBV7-9 TGTGCCAGCAGCTTAGGTGCAGGGGAAATCTACGAGCAGTACTTC CASSLGAGEIYEQYF
TRBJ2-3 TRBD2 NA TRBV7-2 TGTGCCAGCAGTCCTCTAGCGGTTAGCACAGATACGCAGTATTTT CASSPLAVSTDTQYF
TRBJ1-4 TRBD1 NA TRBV2 TGTGCCAGCAGTGCGGGACAGGGAAGAACTAATGAAAAACTGTTTTTT CASSAGQGRTNEKLFF
TRBJ2-7 TRBD1 NA TRBV29-1 TGCAGCGTGAGGAAGGGGACAGGGGGCCTCTACGAGCAGTACTTC CSVRKGTGGLYEQYF
TRBJ1-4 TRBD1 NA TRBV2 TGTGCCAGCATTCGCCTACAGGGGAATGAAAAACTGTTTTTT CASIRLQGNEKLFF
TRBJ2-2 NA NA TRBV28 TGTGCCAGCAGTAAAATCCGCGGGGAGCTGTTTTTT CASSKIRGELFF
TRBJ2-3 TRBD1 NA TRBV19 TGTGCCAGTAGTATAGGGGACAGGGGAACAGATACGCAGTATTTT CASSIGDRGTDTQYF
TRBJ2-7 TRBD1 NA TRBV7-2 TGTGCCAGCAGCTTCGAGGACAGGGGACCTCCCTCCTACGAGCAGTACTTC CASSFEDRGPPSYEQYF
TRBJ1-1 TRBD1 NA TRBV19 TGTGCCAGTAGTCTGCCCCCACAGGGGGCAAGAACTGAAGCTTTCTTT CASSLPPQGARTEAFF
TRBJ2-2 NA NA TRBV6-5 TGTGCCAGCAGGGTTAGCTTTGGCACCGGGGAGCTGTTTTTT CASRVSFGTGELFF
TRBJ1-3 NA NA TRBV5-6 TGTGCCAGCAGCTTGTGGGCGTTTTCTGGAAACACCATATATTTT CASSLWAFSGNTIYF
TRBJ2-3 TRBD2 NA TRBV5-1 TGCGCCAGCAGCTTTGGGACTAGCGGCACAGATACGCAGTATTTT CASSFGTSGTDTQYF
TRBJ2-6 NA NA TRBV27 TGTGCCACCTCCATGCGGGTGGCTTTAACTGGGGCCAACGTCCTGACTTTC CATSMRVALTGANVLTF
TRBJ2-5 TRBD1 NA TRBV29-1 TGCAGCGCAGAACAGGGGGAGACCCAGTACTTC CSAEQGETQYF
TRBJ1-2 NA NA TRBV9 TGTGCCAGCAGCGTAGCAGGGGACAACTATGGCTACACCTTC CASSVAGDNYGYTF
TRBJ2-2 NA NA TRBV9 TGTGCCAGCAGCGTAGGCGCTAGATTCGGGGAGCTGTTTTTT CASSVGARFGELFF
TRBJ2-7 NA NA TRBV4-1 TGCGCCAGCAGGGTCCGGGACAACGGAGAGCAGTACTTC CASRVRDNGEQYF
TRBJ2-7 NA once TRBV20-1 TGCAGTGCCGTAGCCTACGAGCAGTACTTC CSAVAYEQYF
TRBJ2-7 TRBD1 NA TRBV28 TGTGCCAGCAGCTTCCCCATCGACAGGGGGCAGGACTACGAGCAGTACTTC CASSFPIDRGQDYEQYF